This T cell receptor (beta chain) was obtained from a study of T cell repertoires in cytomegalovirus infection. Worth noting for this clonotype: The antigen remains undetermined.

TCRdb passed the reads through MiXCR, listing each CDR3 protein once. The sample consists of approximately 470,000 distinct CDR3 sequences, 40% to 50% of them appearing once. The origin of this receptor is a human donor in good health (CMV status not recorded). Some clones in this sample may be carry-over from other donors' samples. Sequenced material: cultured PBMCs, taken from culture after CMV antigen stimulation.

The chain's CDR3 is CSATIPLGIEQYF. The CDR3 DNA reads TGCAGTGCTACTATACCCCTTGGGATCGAGCAGTACTTC. The chain is built from TRBV20-1 and TRBJ2-7; no firm D call. Germline V lookup: CDR1 DFQATT, CDR2 SNEGSKA (reference sequence). The V and J ends lost 4 bases and 6 bases respectively, with 16 bases between them. The CDR3 totals 13 residues.